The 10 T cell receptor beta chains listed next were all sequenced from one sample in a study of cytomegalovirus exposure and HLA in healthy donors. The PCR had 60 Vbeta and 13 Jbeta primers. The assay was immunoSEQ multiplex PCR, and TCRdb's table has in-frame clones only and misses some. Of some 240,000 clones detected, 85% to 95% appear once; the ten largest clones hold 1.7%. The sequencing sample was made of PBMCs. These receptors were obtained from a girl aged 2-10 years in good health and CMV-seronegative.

This chain's CDR3 is CASSVDVGQQETQYF. The CDR3 nucleotides read TGTGCCAGCAGCGTGGACGTGGGGCAGCAAGAGACCCAGTACTTC. V gene TRBV5-4 combines with J gene TRBJ2-5, with a tentative D call TRBD1 (5 bases). CDR1 and CDR2 from the germline V gene are SGHNT and YYREEE (reference sequence). The CDR3 sequence is 15 residues long. V lost 4 bases to trimming and J lost 2 bases, with 15 bases between them.

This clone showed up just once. The CDR3 DNA reads as TGTGCCAGCAGTACAGGGAGATACTCTGGAAACACCATATATTTT. Translating gives CASSTGRYSGNTIYF. The J gene is TRBJ1-3, the V gene TRBV28; D perhaps matches TRBD1 (6 bases). The V and J ends lost 5 bases and 0 bases respectively, with 11 bases between them. Germline V CDR1 and CDR2: MDHEN, SYDVKM. The CDR3 consists of 15 residues.

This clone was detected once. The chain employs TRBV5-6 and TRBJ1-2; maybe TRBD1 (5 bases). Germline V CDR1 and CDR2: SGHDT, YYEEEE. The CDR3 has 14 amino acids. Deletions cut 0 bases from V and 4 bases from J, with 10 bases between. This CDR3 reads CASSLGREVYGYTF. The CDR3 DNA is TGTGCCAGCAGCTTGGGCAGGGAGGTCTATGGCTACACCTTC.

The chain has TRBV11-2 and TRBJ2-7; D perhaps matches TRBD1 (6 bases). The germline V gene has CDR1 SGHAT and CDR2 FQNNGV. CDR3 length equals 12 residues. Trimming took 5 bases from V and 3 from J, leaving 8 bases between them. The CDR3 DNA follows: TGTGCCAGCAGCCAGACAGGCTACGAGCAGTACTTC. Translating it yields CASSQTGYEQYF.

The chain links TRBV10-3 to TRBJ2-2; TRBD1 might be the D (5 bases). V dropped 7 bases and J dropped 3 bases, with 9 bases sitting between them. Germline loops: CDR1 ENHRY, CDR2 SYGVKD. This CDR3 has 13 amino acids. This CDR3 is CAITGFDTGELFF. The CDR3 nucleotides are TGTGCCATCACAGGGTTCGACACCGGGGAGCTGTTTTTT.

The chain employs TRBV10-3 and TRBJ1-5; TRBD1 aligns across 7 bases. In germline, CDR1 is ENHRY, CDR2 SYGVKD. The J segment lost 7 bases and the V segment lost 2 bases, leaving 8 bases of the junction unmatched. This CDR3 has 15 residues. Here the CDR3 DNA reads TGTGCCATCAGTGAGGAGACAGGGTTAAAACAGCCCCAGCATTTT. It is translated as CAISEETGLKQPQHF.

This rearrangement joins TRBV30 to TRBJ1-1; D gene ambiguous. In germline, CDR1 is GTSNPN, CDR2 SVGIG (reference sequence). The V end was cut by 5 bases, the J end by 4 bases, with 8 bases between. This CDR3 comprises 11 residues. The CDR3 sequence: CAWLGVTEAFF. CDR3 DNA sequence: TGTGCCTGGCTCGGAGTCACTGAAGCTTTCTTT.

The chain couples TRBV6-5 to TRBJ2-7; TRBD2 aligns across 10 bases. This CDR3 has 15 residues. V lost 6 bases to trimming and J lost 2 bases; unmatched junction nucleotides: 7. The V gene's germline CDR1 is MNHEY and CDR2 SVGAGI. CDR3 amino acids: CASSPSSGSTYEQYF. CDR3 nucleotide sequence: TGTGCCAGCAGCCCTTCTAGCGGGAGTACCTACGAGCAGTACTTC.

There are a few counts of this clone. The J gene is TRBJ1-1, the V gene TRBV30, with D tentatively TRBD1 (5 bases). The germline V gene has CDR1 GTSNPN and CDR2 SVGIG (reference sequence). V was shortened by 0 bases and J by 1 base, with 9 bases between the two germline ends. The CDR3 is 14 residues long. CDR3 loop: CAWSVRRGNTEAFF. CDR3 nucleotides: TGTGCCTGGAGTGTAAGAAGGGGGAACACTGAAGCTTTCTTT.

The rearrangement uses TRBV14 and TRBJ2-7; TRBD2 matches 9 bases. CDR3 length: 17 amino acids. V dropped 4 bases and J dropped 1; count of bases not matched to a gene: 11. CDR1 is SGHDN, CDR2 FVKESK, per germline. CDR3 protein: CASSPRLAADPSYEQYF. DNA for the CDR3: TGTGCCAGCAGCCCTAGACTAGCGGCAGACCCTTCCTACGAGCAGTACTTC.